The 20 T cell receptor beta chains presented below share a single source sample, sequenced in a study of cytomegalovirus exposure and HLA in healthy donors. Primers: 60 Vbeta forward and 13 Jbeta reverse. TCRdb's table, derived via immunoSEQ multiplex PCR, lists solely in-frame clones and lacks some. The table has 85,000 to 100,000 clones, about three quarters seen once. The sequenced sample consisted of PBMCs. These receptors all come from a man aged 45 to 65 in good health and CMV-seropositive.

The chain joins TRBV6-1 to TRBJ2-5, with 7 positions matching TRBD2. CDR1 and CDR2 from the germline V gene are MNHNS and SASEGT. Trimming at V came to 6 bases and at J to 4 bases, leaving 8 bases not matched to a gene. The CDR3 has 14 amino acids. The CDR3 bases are TGTGCCAGCAGAGGCAGCGGGGTCGGAGAGACCCAGTACTTC. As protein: CASRGSGVGETQYF.

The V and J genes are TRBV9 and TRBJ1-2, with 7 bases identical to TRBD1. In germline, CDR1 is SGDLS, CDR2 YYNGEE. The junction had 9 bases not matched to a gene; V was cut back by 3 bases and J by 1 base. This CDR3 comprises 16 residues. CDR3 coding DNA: TGTGCCAGCAGCGCGGGGGGGACAGAAGATAACTATGGCTACACCTTC. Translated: CASSAGGTEDNYGYTF.

The CDR3 sequence: CASSPWDSPQETQYF. The CDR3 DNA reads as TGTGCCAGCAGCCCATGGGACTCACCACAAGAGACCCAGTACTTC. The chain recombines TRBV5-6 with TRBJ2-5; D might be TRBD2 (6 bases). V lost 4 bases and J 2 bases, leaving 15 bases between the germline ends. Germline V gene data show CDR1 as SGHDT and CDR2 as YYEEEE. The CDR3 runs to 15 residues. Together with reference TRBV5-6 and TRBJ2-5, the CDR3 gives the full variable domain: DAGVTQSPTHLIKTRGQQVTLRCSPKSGHDTVSWYQQALGQGPQFIFQYYEEEERQRGNFPDRFSGHQFPNYSSELNVNALLLGDSALYLCASSPWDSPQETQYFGPGTRLLVL.

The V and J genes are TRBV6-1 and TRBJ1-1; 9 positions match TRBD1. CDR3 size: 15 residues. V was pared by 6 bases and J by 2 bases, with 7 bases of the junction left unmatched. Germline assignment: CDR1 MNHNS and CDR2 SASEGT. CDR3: CASSRQGGFNTEAFF. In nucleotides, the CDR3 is TGTGCCAGCAGCCGACAGGGGGGGTTTAACACTGAAGCTTTCTTT.

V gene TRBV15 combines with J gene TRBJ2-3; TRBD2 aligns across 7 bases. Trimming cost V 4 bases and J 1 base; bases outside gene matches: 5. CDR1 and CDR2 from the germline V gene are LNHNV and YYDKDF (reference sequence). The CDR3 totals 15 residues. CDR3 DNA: TGTGCCACCAGCACGATAACTAGCGGCACAGATACGCAGTATTTT. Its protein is CATSTITSGTDTQYF.

The CDR3 DNA sequence: TGTGCCAGTAGGCTGACAGGGGGCTTACTCTTCGCTGAAGCTTTCTTT. This codes for CASRLTGGLLFAEAFF. The rearrangement links TRBV19 to TRBJ1-1; 10 bases are shared with TRBD1. The CDR3 extends over 16 amino acids. The germline V gene has CDR1 LNHDA and CDR2 SQIVND (reference sequence). J lost 6 bases, V lost 6 bases, and 13 bases had no gene match.

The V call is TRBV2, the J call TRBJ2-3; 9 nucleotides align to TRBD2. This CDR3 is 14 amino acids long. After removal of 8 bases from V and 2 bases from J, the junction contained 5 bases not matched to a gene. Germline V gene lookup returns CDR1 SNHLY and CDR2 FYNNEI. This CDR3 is CASRGGAYTDTQYF. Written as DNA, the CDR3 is TGTGCCAGCCGCGGGGGGGCCTACACAGATACGCAGTATTTT. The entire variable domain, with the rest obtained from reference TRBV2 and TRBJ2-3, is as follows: EPEVTQTPSHQVTQMGQEVILRCVPISNHLYFYWYRQILGQKVEFLVSFYNNEISEKSEIFDDQFSVERPDGSNFTLKIRSTKLEDSAMYFCASRGGAYTDTQYFGPGTRLTVL.

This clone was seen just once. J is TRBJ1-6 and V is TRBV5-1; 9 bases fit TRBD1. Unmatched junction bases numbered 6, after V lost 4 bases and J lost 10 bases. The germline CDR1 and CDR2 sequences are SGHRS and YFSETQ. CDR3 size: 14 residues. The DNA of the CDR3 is TGCGCCAGCAGCGCAGGGACAGGGCCCTCACCCCTCCACTTT. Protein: CASSAGTGPSPLHF.

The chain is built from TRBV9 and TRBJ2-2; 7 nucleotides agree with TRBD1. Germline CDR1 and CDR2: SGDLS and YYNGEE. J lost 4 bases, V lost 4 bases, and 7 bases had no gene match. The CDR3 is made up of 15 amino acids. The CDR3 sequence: CASSPTGVVTGELFF. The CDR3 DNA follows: TGTGCCAGCAGCCCTACAGGGGTAGTCACCGGGGAGCTGTTTTTT.

The CDR3 sequence: CANDRERQQYF. The CDR3 DNA sequence: TGTGCCAACGACAGGGAAAGGCAGCAGTACTTC. This sequence joins TRBV21-1 and TRBJ2-7; the table's D call, TRBD1, was not checked against the DNA. TRBV21-1 is described as a pseudogene. This CDR3 comprises 11 residues.

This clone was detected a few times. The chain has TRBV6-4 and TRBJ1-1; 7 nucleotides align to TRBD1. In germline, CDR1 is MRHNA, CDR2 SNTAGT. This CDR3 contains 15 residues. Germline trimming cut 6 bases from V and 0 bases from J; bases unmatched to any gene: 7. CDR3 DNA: TGTGCCAGCAGAGAGGGGGCGGGGATGAACACTGAAGCTTTCTTT. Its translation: CASREGAGMNTEAFF.

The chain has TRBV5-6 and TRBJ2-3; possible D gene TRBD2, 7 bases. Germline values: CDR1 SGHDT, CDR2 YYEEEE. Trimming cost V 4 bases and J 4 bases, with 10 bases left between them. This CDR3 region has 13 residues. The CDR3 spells CASSPGGPDTQYF. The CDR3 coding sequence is TGTGCCAGCAGCCCCGGGGGGCCAGATACGCAGTATTTT.

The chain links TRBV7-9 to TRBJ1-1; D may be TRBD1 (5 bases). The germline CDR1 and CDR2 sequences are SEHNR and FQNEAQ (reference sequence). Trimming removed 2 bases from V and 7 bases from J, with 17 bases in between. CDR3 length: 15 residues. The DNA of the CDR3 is TGTGCCAGCAGCTTATCCTTCGGGGGGGACGATGAAGCTTTCTTT. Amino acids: CASSLSFGGDDEAFF.

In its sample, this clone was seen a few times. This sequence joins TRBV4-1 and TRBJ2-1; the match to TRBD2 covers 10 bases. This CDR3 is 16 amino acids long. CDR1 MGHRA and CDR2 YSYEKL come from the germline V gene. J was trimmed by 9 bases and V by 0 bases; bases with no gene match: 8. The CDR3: CASSQETSGVFVEQFF. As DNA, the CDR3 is TGCGCCAGCAGCCAAGAAACTAGCGGGGTTTTTGTTGAGCAGTTCTTC.

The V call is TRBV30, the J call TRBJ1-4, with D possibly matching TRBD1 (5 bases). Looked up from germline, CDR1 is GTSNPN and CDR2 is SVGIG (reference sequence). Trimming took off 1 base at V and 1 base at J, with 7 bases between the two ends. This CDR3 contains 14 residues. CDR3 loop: CAWSAGGTNEKLFF. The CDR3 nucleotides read TGTGCCTGGAGTGCCGGGGGAACTAATGAAAAACTGTTTTTT.

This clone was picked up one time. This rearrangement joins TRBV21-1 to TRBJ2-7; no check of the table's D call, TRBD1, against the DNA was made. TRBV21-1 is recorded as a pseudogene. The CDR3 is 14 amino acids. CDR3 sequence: CASSAWDRSYEQYF. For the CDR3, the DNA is TGTGCCAGCAGCGCTTGGGACAGGTCCTACGAGCAGTACTTC.

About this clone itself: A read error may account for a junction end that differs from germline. CDR3 DNA: TGTGCCATCAAGGGGACAGGGGATTATGGCTACCCCTTC. Translation gives CAIKGTGDYGYPF. This sequence joins TRBV10-3 and TRBJ1-2; 10 bases line up with TRBD1. The CDR3 runs to 13 residues. Germline V lookup: CDR1 ENHRY, CDR2 SYGVKD.

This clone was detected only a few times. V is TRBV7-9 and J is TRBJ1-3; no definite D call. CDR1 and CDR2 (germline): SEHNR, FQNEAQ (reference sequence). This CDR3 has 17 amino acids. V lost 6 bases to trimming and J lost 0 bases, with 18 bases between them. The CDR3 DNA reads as TGTGCCAGCAGGGGCCGAGAGGGAACGAACTCTGGAAACACCATATATTTT. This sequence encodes CASRGREGTNSGNTIYF.

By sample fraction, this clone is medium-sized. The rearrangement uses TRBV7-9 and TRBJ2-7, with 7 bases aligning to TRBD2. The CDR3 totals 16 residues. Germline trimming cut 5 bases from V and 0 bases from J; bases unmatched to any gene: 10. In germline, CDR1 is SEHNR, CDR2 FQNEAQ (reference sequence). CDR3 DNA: TGTGCCAGCAGCCCCGGGCAGAGCGGGGACTCCTACGAGCAGTACTTC. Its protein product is CASSPGQSGDSYEQYF.

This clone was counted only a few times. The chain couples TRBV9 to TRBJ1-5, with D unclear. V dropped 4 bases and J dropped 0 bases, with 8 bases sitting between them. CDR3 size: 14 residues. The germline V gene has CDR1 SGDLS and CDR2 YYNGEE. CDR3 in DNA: TGTGCCAGCAGCACGGGGAATAGCAATCAGCCCCAGCATTTT. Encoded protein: CASSTGNSNQPQHF.